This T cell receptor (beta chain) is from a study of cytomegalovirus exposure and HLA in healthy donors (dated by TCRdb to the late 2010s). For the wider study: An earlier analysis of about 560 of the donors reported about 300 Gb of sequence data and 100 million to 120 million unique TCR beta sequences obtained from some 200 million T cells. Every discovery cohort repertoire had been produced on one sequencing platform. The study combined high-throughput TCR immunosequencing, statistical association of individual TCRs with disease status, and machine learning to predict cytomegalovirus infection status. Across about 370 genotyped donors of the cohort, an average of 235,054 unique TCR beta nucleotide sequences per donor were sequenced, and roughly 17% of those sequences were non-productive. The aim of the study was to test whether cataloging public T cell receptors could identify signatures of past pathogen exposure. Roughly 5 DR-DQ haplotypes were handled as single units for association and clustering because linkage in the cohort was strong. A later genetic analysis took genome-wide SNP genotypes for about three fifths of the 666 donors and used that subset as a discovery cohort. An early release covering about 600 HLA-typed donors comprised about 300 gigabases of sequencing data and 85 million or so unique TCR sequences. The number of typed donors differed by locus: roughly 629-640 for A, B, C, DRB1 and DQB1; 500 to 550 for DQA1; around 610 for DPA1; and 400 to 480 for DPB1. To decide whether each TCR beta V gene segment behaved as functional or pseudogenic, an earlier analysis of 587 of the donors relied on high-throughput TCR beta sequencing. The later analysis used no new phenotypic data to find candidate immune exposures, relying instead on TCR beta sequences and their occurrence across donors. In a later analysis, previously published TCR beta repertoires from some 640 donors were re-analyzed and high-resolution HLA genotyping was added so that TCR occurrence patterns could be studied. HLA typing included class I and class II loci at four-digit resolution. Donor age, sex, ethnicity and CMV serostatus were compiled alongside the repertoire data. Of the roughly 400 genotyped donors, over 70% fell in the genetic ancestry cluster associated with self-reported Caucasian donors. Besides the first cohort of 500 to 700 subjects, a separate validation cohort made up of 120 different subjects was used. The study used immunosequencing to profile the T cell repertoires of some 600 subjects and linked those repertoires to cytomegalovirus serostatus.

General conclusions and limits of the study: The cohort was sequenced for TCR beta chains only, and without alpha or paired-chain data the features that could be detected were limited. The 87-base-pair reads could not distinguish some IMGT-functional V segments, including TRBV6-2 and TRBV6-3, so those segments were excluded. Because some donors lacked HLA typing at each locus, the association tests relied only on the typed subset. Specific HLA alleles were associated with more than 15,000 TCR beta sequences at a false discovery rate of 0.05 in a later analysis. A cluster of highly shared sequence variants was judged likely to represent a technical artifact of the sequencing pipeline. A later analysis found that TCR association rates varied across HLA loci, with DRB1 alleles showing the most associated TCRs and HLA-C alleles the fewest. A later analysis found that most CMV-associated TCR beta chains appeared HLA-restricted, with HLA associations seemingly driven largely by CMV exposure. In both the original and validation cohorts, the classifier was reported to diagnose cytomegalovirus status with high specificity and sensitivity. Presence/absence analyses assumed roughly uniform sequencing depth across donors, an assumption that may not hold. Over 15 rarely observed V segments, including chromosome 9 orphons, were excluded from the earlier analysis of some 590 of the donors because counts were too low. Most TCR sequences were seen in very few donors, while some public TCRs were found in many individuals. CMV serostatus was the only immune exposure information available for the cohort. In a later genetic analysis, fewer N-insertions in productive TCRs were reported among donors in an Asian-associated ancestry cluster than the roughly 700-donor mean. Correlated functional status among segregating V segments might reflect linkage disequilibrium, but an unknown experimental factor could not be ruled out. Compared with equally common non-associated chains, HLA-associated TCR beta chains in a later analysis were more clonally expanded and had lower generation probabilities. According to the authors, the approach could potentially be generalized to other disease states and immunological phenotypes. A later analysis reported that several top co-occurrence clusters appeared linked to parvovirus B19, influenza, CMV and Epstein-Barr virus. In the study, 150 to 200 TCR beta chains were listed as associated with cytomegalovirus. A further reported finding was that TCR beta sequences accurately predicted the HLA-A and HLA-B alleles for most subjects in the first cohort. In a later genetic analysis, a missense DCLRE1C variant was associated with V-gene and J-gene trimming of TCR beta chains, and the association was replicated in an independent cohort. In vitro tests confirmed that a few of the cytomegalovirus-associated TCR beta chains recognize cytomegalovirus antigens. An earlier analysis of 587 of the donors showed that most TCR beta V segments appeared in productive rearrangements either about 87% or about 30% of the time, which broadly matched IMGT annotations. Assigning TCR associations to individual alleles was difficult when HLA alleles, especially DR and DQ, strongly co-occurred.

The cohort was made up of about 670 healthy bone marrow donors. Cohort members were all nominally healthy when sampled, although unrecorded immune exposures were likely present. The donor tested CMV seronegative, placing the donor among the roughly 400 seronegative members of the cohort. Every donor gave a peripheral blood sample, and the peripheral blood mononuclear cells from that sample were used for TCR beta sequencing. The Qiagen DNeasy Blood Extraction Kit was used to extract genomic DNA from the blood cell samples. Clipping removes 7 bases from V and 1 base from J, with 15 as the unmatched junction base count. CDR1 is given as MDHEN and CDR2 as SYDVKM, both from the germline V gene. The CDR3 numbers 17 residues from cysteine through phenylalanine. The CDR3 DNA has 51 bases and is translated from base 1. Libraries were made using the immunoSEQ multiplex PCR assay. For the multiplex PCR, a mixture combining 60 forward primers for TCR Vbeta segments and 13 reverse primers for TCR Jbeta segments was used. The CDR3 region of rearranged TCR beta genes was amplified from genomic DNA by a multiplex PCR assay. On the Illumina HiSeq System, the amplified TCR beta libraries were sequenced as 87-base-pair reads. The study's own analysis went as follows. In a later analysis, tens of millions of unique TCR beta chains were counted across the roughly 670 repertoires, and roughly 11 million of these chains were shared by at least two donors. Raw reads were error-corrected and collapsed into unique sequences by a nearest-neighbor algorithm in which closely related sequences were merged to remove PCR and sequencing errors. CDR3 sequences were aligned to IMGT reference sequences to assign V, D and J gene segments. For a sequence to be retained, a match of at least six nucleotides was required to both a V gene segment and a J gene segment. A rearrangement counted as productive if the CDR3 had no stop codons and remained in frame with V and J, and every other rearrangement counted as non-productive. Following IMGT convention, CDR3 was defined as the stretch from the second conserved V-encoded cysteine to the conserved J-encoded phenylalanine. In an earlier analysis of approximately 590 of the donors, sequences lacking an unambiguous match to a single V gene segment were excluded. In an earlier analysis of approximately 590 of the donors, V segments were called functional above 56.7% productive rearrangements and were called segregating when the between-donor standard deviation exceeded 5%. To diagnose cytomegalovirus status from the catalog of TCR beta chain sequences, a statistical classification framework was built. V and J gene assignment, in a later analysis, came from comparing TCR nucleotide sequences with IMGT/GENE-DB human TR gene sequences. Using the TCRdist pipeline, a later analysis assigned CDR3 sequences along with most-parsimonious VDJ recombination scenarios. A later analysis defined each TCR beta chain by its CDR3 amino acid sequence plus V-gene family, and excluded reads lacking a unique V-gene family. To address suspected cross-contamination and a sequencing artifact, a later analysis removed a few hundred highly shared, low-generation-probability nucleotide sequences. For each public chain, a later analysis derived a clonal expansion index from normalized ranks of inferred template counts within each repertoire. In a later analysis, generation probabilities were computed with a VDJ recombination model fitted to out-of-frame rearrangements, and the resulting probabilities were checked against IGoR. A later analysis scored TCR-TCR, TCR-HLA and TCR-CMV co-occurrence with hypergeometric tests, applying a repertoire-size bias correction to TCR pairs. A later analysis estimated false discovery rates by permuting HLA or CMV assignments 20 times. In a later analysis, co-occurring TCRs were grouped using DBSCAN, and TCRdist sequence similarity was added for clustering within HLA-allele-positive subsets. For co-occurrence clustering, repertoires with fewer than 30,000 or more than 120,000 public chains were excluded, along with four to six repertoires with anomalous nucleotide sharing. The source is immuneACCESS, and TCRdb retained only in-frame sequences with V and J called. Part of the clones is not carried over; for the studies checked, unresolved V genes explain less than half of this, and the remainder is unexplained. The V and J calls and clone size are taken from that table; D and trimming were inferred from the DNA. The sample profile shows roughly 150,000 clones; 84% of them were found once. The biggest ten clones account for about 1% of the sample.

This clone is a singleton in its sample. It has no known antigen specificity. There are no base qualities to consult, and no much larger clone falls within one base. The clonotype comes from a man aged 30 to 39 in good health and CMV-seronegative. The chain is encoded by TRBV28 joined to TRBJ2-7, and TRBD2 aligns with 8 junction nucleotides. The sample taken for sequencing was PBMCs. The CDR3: CASIPGGAGGESYEQYF. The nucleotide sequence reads TGTGCCAGCATTCCCGGGGGGGCCGGGGGGGAATCCTACGAGCAGTACTTC.